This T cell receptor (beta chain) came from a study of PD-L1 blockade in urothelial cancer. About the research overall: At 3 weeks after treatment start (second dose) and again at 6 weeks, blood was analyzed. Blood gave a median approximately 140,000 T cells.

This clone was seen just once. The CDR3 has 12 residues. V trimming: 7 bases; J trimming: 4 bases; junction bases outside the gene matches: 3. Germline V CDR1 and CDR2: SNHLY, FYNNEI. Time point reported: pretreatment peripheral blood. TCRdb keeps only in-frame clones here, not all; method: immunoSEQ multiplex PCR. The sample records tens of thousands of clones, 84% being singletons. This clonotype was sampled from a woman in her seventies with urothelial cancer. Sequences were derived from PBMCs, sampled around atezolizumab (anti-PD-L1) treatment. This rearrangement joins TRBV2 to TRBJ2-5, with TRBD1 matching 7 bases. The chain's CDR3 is CASKDRAETQYF. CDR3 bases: TGTGCCAGCAAAGACAGGGCAGAGACCCAGTACTTC. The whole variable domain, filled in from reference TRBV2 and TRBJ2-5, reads EPEVTQTPSHQVTQMGQEVILRCVPISNHLYFYWYRQILGQKVEFLVSFYNNEISEKSEIFDDQFSVERPDGSNFTLKIRSTKLEDSAMYFCASKDRAETQYFGPGTRLLVL.